This T cell receptor (beta chain) appears in the sequencing data of a study of blood T cell repertoires in COVID-19. Study information: There were acute and convalescent COVID-19 samples, and they came from the United States, Italy and Spain. The cDNA or gDNA used as material had been derived from T cells, B-cell-depleted T cells, or PBMCs.

Looked up from germline, CDR1 is LNHDA and CDR2 is SQIVND (reference sequence). Trimming took 5 bases from V and 7 from J, leaving 11 bases between them. This CDR3 is built from 12 residues. This clone is judged medium-sized. In the original workflow: Amplified reference gene primers provided the basis for estimating nucleated cell counts. TCRdb's table, derived via immunoSEQ multiplex PCR, lists solely in-frame clones and lacks some. The D gene and trimming were derived from the DNA, and the V and J assignments and clone size from that table. This repertoire shows 100,000 to 150,000 clones, around 81% found once; its top ten account for 3.8%.

Sequences were obtained from peripheral blood. The rearrangement uses TRBV19 and TRBJ1-1, with a possible D match to TRBD1 (5 bases). The TCR comes from a woman between 45 and 65 years old with acute or convalescent COVID-19. CDR3 amino acids: CASSYGQIEAFF. For the CDR3, the DNA is TGTGCCAGTAGTTACGGACAAATTGAAGCTTTCTTT.